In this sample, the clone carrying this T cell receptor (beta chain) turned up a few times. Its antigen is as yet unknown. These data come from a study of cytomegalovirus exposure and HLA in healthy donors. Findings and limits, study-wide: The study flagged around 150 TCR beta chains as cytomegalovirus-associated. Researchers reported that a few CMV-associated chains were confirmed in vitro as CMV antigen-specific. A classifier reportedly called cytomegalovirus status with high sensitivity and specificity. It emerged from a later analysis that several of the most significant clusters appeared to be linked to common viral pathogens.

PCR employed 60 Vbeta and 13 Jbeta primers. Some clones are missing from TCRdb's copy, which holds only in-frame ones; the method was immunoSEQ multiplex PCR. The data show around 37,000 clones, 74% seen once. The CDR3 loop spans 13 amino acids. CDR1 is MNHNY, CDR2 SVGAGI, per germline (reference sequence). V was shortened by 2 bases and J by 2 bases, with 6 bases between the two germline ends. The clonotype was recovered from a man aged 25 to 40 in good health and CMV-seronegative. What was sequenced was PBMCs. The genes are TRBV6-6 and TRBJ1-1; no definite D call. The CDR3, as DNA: TGTGCCAGCAGTTACACAGTCAACACTGAAGCTTTCTTT. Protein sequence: CASSYTVNTEAFF.